These T cell receptor beta chains were read from a single sample in a study of cytomegalovirus exposure and HLA in healthy donors. Using immunoSEQ multiplex PCR, the repertoire was profiled, and TCRdb retains in-frame clones only, with some absent. The sample records approximately 100,000 clones, under 85% being singletons. Sequenced input: PBMCs. Source of these receptors: a woman aged 45-65 years in good health and CMV-seropositive. Both conserved end residues are trimmed from each CDR3.

TRBV18,TRBJ2-6,ASSPPEGALPGANVLT
TRBV6-1,TRBJ1-4,ASSETGTGTEKLF
TRBV5-1,TRBJ2-4,ASSMDRGQNIQY
TRBV5-1,TRBJ2-2,ASSSGTETTNTGELF
TRBV6-6,TRBJ2-2,ATTGTSGISTGELF
TRBV4-1,TRBJ2-5,ASSQDPGRGTQY
TRBV2,TRBJ2-3,ASSDQGGADTQY
TRBV19,TRBJ1-1,ASSRPQGVTEAF
TRBV9,TRBJ2-5,ASSVAGETQY
TRBV5-1,TRBJ2-3,ASSPSGGSPDTQY
TRBV7-2,TRBJ1-1,ASSSALLTVVNTEAF
TRBV27,TRBJ2-3,ASSLSTSGGTDTQY
TRBV10-3,TRBJ1-2,AITQGGKEDYGYT
TRBV5-1,TRBJ2-1,ASSSRLARDNEQF
TRBV7-6,TRBJ2-6,ASSPRFSGANVLT
TRBV11-2,TRBJ2-5,ASSPSYQETQY
TRBV5-8,TRBJ2-7,ASSLGLGYEQY
TRBV18,TRBJ2-2,ASSPPKTGNTGELF
TRBV5-6,TRBJ1-5,ASSPAGTQPQH
TRBV6-5,TRBJ2-7,ASSQGTSGYYEQY
TRBV19,TRBJ2-1,ASSIRGRNEQF
TRBV5-1,TRBJ2-3,ASSLGTGVTDTQY
TRBV7-2,TRBJ2-2,VSSSHAPRNTGELF
TRBV9,TRBJ2-5,ASSVGSSRGRETQY
TRBV13,TRBJ2-7,ASSLGQTYEQY
TRBV7-2,TRBJ1-2,ASSLDRAPPYYGYT
TRBV25-1,TRBJ1-4,ASRGRTASNEKLF
TRBV6-5,TRBJ2-7,ASSLQGYSYEQY
TRBV27,TRBJ2-7,ASSPGQGRGEQY
TRBV7-9,TRBJ2-3,ASSFGLDSTDTQY
TRBV10-3,TRBJ2-7,AISSPVSSYEQY
TRBV7-2,TRBJ2-1,ASSPAGGSEQF
TRBV10-3,TRBJ2-7,AIAGDTYEQY
TRBV2,TRBJ2-2,ASIQDRGYDTGELF
TRBV9,TRBJ2-4,ASSPTGLPKNIQY
TRBV21-1,TRBJ1-4,ASSKAGGRTNEKLF
TRBV27,TRBJ2-5,ASSLSGPGQGSQIEETQY
TRBV5-1,TRBJ2-7,ASSLAAGMVEQY
TRBV7-9,TRBJ1-1,ASSLDTGGVTEAF
TRBV6-5,TRBJ2-5,ASSPLAGVQETQY
TRBV19,TRBJ1-3,ASSPLTGGIGNTIY
TRBV27,TRBJ2-5,ASSRTPGLEETQY
TRBV7-2,TRBJ2-5,ASSSTQASGSETQY
TRBV18,TRBJ2-7,ASSQGDVYEQY
TRBV2,TRBJ1-2,ASSEWAGTYGYT
TRBV18,TRBJ2-5,ASSPTRGQETQY
TRBV6-6,TRBJ1-5,ASSYSETNQPQH